This T cell receptor (beta chain) is from a study of T cell repertoires in cytomegalovirus infection. Whole-study results and caveats: Identification of carriers of CMV plus the relevant HLA was performed using cumulative public TCR beta family frequency.

TCRdb re-called the reads with MiXCR, one entry per CDR3 protein. Here the sample spans approximately 910,000 distinct CDR3 sequences, roughly 30% being singletons. This CDR3 contains 15 residues. V gave up 5 bases and J gave up 0 bases, with 13 bases separating them. Per germline, CDR1 SEHNR and CDR2 FQNEAQ (reference sequence). A remark on this clonotype: Its antigen remains unknown.

This chain connects TRBV7-9 to TRBJ1-1; D unresolved. The TCR sequence derives from a human donor in good health (CMV status not recorded). Some clones in this sample may be carry-over from other donors' samples. The starting material was cultured CD8+ T cells from PBMCs, obtained from culture after CMV antigen stimulation. Here the CDR3 reads CASSRLGMMNTEAFF. The CDR3 region has the DNA TGTGCCAGCAGCCGCCTGGGTATGATGAACACTGAAGCTTTCTTT. The full variable domain, rest sourced from reference TRBV7-9 and TRBJ1-1, is DTGVSQNPRHKITKRGQNVTFRCDPISEHNRLYWYRQTLGQGPEFLTYFQNEAQLEKSRLLSDRFSAERPKGSFSTLEIQRTEQGDSAMYLCASSRLGMMNTEAFFGQGTRLTVV.